These T cell receptor beta chains were read from a single sample in a study of blood T cell repertoires in COVID-19. The table came from immunoSEQ multiplex PCR; TCRdb's copy has only in-frame clones and leaves some out. The sample includes approximately 89,000 clones, around 72% of them seen just once. The sequenced sample was peripheral blood. Every receptor here comes from a man between 70 and 80 years old with acute or convalescent COVID-19. CDR3s include the opening cysteine and the closing phenylalanine or tryptophan. Fields, in order: clone size, V gene, D gene, J gene, CDR3 DNA, CDR3 protein. A D gene is named only where the DNA matches it firmly. A row's size may be missing; if present it is once, few, many or a size class.

abundance: few; v_gene: TRBV6-5; d_gene: .; j_gene: TRBJ1-3; CDR3nt: TGTGCCAGCAGAGACATAAGGACAGCTCGAAACACCATATATTTT; CDR3aa: CASRDIRTARNTIYF
abundance: .; v_gene: TRBV29-1; d_gene: .; j_gene: TRBJ2-5; CDR3nt: TGCAGCGTAGGGGCGGGGGAGACCCAGTACTTC; CDR3aa: CSVGAGETQYF
abundance: .; v_gene: TRBV11-2; d_gene: .; j_gene: TRBJ2-7; CDR3nt: TGTGCCAGCAGCTTGCGGGGGCGCGGGATTCTGGGGGCCTACGAGCAGTACTTC; CDR3aa: CASSLRGRGILGAYEQYF
abundance: .; v_gene: TRBV27; d_gene: .; j_gene: TRBJ1-2; CDR3nt: TGTGCCAGCAGCCTATTTCCCGTTCCCGACAGCCTGCGGGGCTACACCTTC; CDR3aa: CASSLFPVPDSLRGYTF
abundance: many; v_gene: TRBV28; d_gene: .; j_gene: TRBJ1-6; CDR3nt: TGTGCCAGCAGTCCCCCCCGGGGTCCCCTCCACTTT; CDR3aa: CASSPPRGPLHF
abundance: .; v_gene: TRBV6-1; d_gene: .; j_gene: TRBJ1-1; CDR3nt: TGTGCCAGCAGTGACCGGCAGGTGGTACGTCGAGCTTTCTTT; CDR3aa: CASSDRQVVRRAFF
abundance: .; v_gene: TRBV4-1; d_gene: TRBD1; j_gene: TRBJ2-4; CDR3nt: TGCGCCAGCAGCCAAGGTTCCTTCCAGGGGGACATTCAGTACTTC; CDR3aa: CASSQGSFQGDIQYF
abundance: .; v_gene: TRBV9; d_gene: TRBD1; j_gene: TRBJ2-1; CDR3nt: TGTGCCAGCAGCATGGGACAGGGTTCCGTGAAAGAGCAGTTCTTC; CDR3aa: CASSMGQGSVKEQFF
abundance: .; v_gene: TRBV27; d_gene: TRBD2; j_gene: TRBJ2-2; CDR3nt: TGTGCCAGCAGTTTATTGCGGGGGTCCGTGGAGCTGCTTTTT; CDR3aa: CASSLLRGSVELLF
abundance: few; v_gene: TRBV30; d_gene: TRBD2; j_gene: TRBJ2-5; CDR3nt: TGTGCCTGGAGTGTTGGACTAGCGGGTTCAGAGACCCAGTACTTC; CDR3aa: CAWSVGLAGSETQYF
abundance: .; v_gene: TRBV27; d_gene: TRBD2; j_gene: TRBJ2-3; CDR3nt: TGTGCCAGCAGTCCGCTAGCGGGGTACCTAGTTACAGATACGCAGTATTTT; CDR3aa: CASSPLAGYLVTDTQYF
abundance: many; v_gene: TRBV2; d_gene: TRBD1; j_gene: TRBJ1-2; CDR3nt: TGTGCCAGCAGGCCACAGGGGGCCCATGGCTACACCTTC; CDR3aa: CASRPQGAHGYTF
abundance: .; v_gene: TRBV20-1; d_gene: TRBD1; j_gene: TRBJ1-2; CDR3nt: TGCAGTGCTCCGACAGGGGATGGCTACACCTTC; CDR3aa: CSAPTGDGYTF
abundance: few; v_gene: TRBV5-6; d_gene: TRBD1; j_gene: TRBJ1-6; CDR3nt: TGTGCCAGCAGCCCGACAGGGGGCGATTCACCCCTCCACTTT; CDR3aa: CASSPTGGDSPLHF
abundance: .; v_gene: TRBV21-1; d_gene: .; j_gene: TRBJ2-7; CDR3nt: TGTGCCAGCAGCAAAGCGAGGATCTCCTACGAGCAGTACTTC; CDR3aa: CASSKARISYEQYF
abundance: .; v_gene: TRBV9; d_gene: TRBD2; j_gene: TRBJ2-1; CDR3nt: TGTGCCAGCAGCTCCCTAGCGGGAGGAGGGTACAATGAGCAGTTCTTC; CDR3aa: CASSSLAGGGYNEQFF
abundance: .; v_gene: TRBV7-6; d_gene: .; j_gene: TRBJ2-7; CDR3nt: TGTGCCAGCAGCTCACTCCCCACAGGGAAATCCACAGGCTCCTACGAGCAGTACTTC; CDR3aa: CASSSLPTGKSTGSYEQYF
abundance: .; v_gene: TRBV4-1; d_gene: .; j_gene: TRBJ1-2; CDR3nt: TGCGCCAGCAGCCAAGACCGCAGGGCTGGCTACACCTTC; CDR3aa: CASSQDRRAGYTF
abundance: .; v_gene: TRBV28; d_gene: TRBD2; j_gene: TRBJ2-3; CDR3nt: TGTGCCAGCAGTTTGATAGCGGGAATCGATTGGTATTTT; CDR3aa: CASSLIAGIDWYF
abundance: .; v_gene: TRBV29-1; d_gene: .; j_gene: TRBJ1-5; CDR3nt: TGCAGCGCAACCGGGGGGGAGGGCCAGCCCCAGCATTTT; CDR3aa: CSATGGEGQPQHF
abundance: .; v_gene: TRBV5-1; d_gene: TRBD1; j_gene: TRBJ1-1; CDR3nt: TGCGCCAGCAGCTTGGGGACAGGGGGAGGGAACACTGAAGCTTTCTTT; CDR3aa: CASSLGTGGGNTEAFF
abundance: .; v_gene: TRBV27; d_gene: .; j_gene: TRBJ1-5; CDR3nt: TGTGCCAGCAGTTTAGGGGCAGGGGCGAGCAATCAGCCCCAGCATTTT; CDR3aa: CASSLGAGASNQPQHF
abundance: .; v_gene: TRBV28; d_gene: .; j_gene: TRBJ1-6; CDR3nt: TGTGCCAGCAGTCCCAGGGCAGGGCCTTCACCCCTCCACTTT; CDR3aa: CASSPRAGPSPLHF
abundance: .; v_gene: TRBV9; d_gene: .; j_gene: TRBJ1-6; CDR3nt: TGTGCCAGCAGCGCCGACGGAATAGAGGGTTCACCCCTCCACTTT; CDR3aa: CASSADGIEGSPLHF
abundance: .; v_gene: TRBV18; d_gene: .; j_gene: TRBJ1-1; CDR3nt: TGTGCCAGCTCACAGGCGGGGACTGAAGCTTTCTTT; CDR3aa: CASSQAGTEAFF
abundance: once; v_gene: TRBV3-1/TRBV3-2; d_gene: .; j_gene: TRBJ2-5; CDR3nt: TGTGCCAGCAGCCAAGCGACGGGAGTAGGGGAGACCCAGTACTTC; CDR3aa: CASSQATGVGETQYF
abundance: .; v_gene: TRBV5-1; d_gene: TRBD1; j_gene: TRBJ2-7; CDR3nt: TGCGCCAGCAGCTGGACAGGGGGCACCTACGAGCAGTACTTC; CDR3aa: CASSWTGGTYEQYF
abundance: .; v_gene: TRBV18; d_gene: TRBD1; j_gene: TRBJ2-7; CDR3nt: TGTGCCAGCTCATTCTCAGGGGGTGCCTACGAGCAGTACTTC; CDR3aa: CASSFSGGAYEQYF
abundance: .; v_gene: TRBV28; d_gene: TRBD2; j_gene: TRBJ2-3; CDR3nt: TGTGCCAGCAGTAATCCCTTGACTAGCGCCACAGATACGCAGTATTTT; CDR3aa: CASSNPLTSATDTQYF
abundance: .; v_gene: TRBV4-2; d_gene: TRBD1; j_gene: TRBJ2-6; CDR3nt: TGTGCCAGCACAGGCTGGGGACAGGATCTCTCTGGGGCCAACGTCCTGACTTTC; CDR3aa: CASTGWGQDLSGANVLTF
abundance: .; v_gene: TRBV25-1; d_gene: TRBD1; j_gene: TRBJ1-2; CDR3nt: TGTGCCAGCAGTGGGACAGGTTGGGGCTATGGCTACACCTTC; CDR3aa: CASSGTGWGYGYTF
abundance: .; v_gene: TRBV27; d_gene: .; j_gene: TRBJ2-2; CDR3nt: TGTGCCAGCAGGTCCGGGGGCACCGGGGAGCTGTTTTTT; CDR3aa: CASRSGGTGELFF
abundance: .; v_gene: TRBV7-9; d_gene: .; j_gene: TRBJ2-5; CDR3nt: TGTGCCAGCAGCTTAGCGCTGAGAGGAGAGACCCAGTACTTC; CDR3aa: CASSLALRGETQYF
abundance: few; v_gene: TRBV28; d_gene: .; j_gene: TRBJ2-1; CDR3nt: TGTGCCAGCAGGGCCCAACAGGGCGCCTACAATGAGCAGTTCTTC; CDR3aa: CASRAQQGAYNEQFF